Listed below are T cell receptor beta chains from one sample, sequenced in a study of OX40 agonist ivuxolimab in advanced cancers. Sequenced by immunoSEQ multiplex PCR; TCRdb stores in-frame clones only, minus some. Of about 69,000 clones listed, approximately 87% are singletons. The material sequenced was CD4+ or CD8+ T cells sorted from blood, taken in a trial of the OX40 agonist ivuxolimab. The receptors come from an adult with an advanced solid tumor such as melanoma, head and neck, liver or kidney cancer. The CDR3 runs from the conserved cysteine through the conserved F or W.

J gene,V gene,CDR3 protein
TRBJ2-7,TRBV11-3,CASRDSSYEQYF
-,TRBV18,CASSRTGTFNEQYF
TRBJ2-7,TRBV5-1,CASSLSGPSYEQYF
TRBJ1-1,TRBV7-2,CASSAGRGRTEAFF
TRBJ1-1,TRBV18,CASSPLTGVGTEAFF
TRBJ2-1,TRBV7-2,CASSTPGTNRYNEQFF
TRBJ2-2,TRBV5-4,CASSPRQGPNTGELFF
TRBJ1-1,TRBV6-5,CASSYSRGGINTEAFF
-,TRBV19,CASSSSRDRLTYEQYF
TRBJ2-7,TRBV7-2,CASSPVAQGPFGEQYF
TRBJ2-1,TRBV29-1,CSVLGHATYNEQFF
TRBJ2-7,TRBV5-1,CASSLDSFLEQYF
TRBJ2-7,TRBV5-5,CASSALGGTEQYF
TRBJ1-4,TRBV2,CASRDSLNEKLFF
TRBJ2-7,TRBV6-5,CASSYYGTGVVYEQYF
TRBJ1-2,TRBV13,CASSLGQRYAGYTF
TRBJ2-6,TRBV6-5,CASSLSSSGANVLTF
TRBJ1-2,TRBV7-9,CASTNSYGYTF
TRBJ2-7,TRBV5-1,CASRREGSHEQYF
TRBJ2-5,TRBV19,CASSIAGETQYF
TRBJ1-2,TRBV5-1,CASSFGAELYGYTF
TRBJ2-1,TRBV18,CASSPRQTNLNEQFF
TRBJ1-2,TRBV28,CASSIQLNYGYTF
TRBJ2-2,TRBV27,CASSQRGSLVGELFF
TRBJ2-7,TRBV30,CAWSLTDPSGEQYF
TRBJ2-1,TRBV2,CASKVGPHINEQFF
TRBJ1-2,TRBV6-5,CAAGEGDRVGNGYTF
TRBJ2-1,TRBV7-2,CASSLAVNEQFF
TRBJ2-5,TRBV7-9,CASSARGGGETQYF
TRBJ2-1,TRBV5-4,CASSFPGLADNEQFF
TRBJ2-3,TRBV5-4,CASRVRGGDTQYF
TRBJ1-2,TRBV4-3,CASSQETGGGFGAAFGYTF
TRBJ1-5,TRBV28,CASSFWQDNQPQHF
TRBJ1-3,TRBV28,CASTNPRGAIYF
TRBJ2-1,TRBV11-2,CASSPLLRRDEQFF
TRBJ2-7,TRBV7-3,CASSPSPGGIYEQYF
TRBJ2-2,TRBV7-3,CASSFDGPAGELFF
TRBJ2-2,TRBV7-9,CASSYDRNTGELFF
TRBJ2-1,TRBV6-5,CASSYTTGGANEQFF
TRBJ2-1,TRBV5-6,CASRTGGVFYNEQFF
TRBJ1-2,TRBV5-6,CASSPGDYGYTF
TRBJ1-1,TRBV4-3,CASSQDRNTEAFF
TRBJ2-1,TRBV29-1,CSVDPGQGRSSYNEQFF
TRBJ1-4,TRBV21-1,CASSNKLYRGGTNEKLFF
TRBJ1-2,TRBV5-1,CASSVDRGNYGYTF
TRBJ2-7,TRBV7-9,CASSLGQALDEQYF
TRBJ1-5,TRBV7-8,CASSSGTGHQPQHF
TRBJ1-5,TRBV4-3,CASSQGGQGGNQPQHF
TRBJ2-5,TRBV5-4,CASSSGDRRQETQYF
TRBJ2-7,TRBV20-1,CSVPQAYEQYF
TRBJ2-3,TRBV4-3,CASSQGAATDTQYF
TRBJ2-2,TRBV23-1,CASSHGPPRGGVYGLNTGELFF
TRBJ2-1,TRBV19,CASSILAGDSSYNEQFF
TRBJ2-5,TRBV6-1,CASRRQGQETQYF
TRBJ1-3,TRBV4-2,CASSQRASGATGNTIYF
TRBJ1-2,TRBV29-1,CSVEGQGLYGYTF
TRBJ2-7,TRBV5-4,CASSASQGMGAYEQYF